The 29 T cell receptor beta chains below were found in one sample sequenced in a study of control samples from healthy donors and cancer patients. Sequenced by immunoSEQ multiplex PCR; TCRdb stores in-frame clones only, minus some. The table has some 130,000 clones, around nine tenths seen once; the top ten hold around 2.5%. Material for sequencing was blood. The receptors were sampled from a man aged 35 to 55 in good health.

Comments on this clone: At the DNA level, this CDR3 is encoded by other sequences in the same sample as well. V and J are TRBV13 and TRBJ1-1; D might be TRBD1 (6 bases). Trimming stripped 6 bases from V and 1 base from J, with 9 bases between. The CDR3 extends over 13 amino acids. Germline CDR1 is PRHDT and CDR2 is FYEKMQ (reference sequence). CDR3: CASSPQGNTEAFF. CDR3 sequence (DNA): TGTGCCAGCAGTCCACAGGGGAACACTGAAGCTTTCTTT.

V usage is TRBV11-2 and J usage is TRBJ2-1, with 7 bases that match TRBD2. This CDR3 is built from 14 residues. Unmatched junction bases numbered 8, after V lost 3 bases and J lost 9 bases. Per the germline V gene, CDR1 is SGHAT and CDR2 is FQNNGV. CDR3 bases: TGTGCCAGCAGCTTGGGGGGAGGGGCAAGTGAGCAGTTCTTC. It yields the protein CASSLGGGASEQFF. Full variable domain (remainder filled in from reference TRBV11-2 and TRBJ2-1): EAGVAQSPRYKIIEKRQSVAFWCNPISGHATLYWYQQILGQGPKLLIQFQNNGVVDDSQLPKDRFSAERLKGVDSTLKIQPAKLEDSAVYLCASSLGGGASEQFFGPGTRLTVL.

This chain links TRBV30 with TRBJ1-2; TRBD1 matches at 7 bases. V shed 2 bases and J 4 bases; nucleotides not matched to a gene: 7. The CDR3 extends over 14 amino acids. Germline loops: CDR1 GTSNPN, CDR2 SVGIG (reference sequence). CDR3 in DNA: TGTGCCTGGAGTTCCGGACAGGCCGGCTATGGCTACACCTTC. This encodes CAWSSGQAGYGYTF.

This clone was observed a single time. The J gene is TRBJ1-3, the V gene TRBV30; D not certain. Trimming removed 6 bases from V and 4 bases from J, with 10 bases in between. The CDR3 runs to 12 residues. Germline CDR1 GTSNPN, CDR2 SVGIG (reference sequence). This chain's CDR3 is CACRTVGNTIYF. Written as DNA, the CDR3 is TGTGCCTGCCGAACAGTCGGAAACACCATATATTTT.

This chain uses TRBV29-1 with TRBJ1-2; D is possibly TRBD1 (6 bases). With 8 bases removed from V and 8 bases from J, the gap between germline ends came to 21 bases. Per germline, CDR1 SQVTM and CDR2 ANQGSEA. The CDR3 runs 13 residues. In nucleotides, the CDR3 is TGCAGCTCCCCGACGCCAGGGGAAGGCGGCTACACCTTC. It encodes CSSPTPGEGGYTF. The full variable domain, in which reference TRBV29-1 and TRBJ1-2 provide the parts outside the CDR3, is SAVISQKPSRDICQRGTSLTIQCQVDSQVTMMFWYRQQPGQSLTLIATANQGSEATYESGFVIDKFPISRPNLTFSTLTVSNMSPEDSSIYLCSSPTPGEGGYTFGSGTRLTVV.

The J gene is TRBJ2-3, the V gene TRBV27, with unresolved D. The V and J ends lost 5 bases and 2 bases respectively, with 5 bases between them. Germline V gene sequence: CDR1 MNHEY, CDR2 SMNVEV (reference sequence). The CDR3 loop spans 12 amino acids. CDR3 amino acids: CASSPDTDTQYF. The DNA for the CDR3 is TGTGCCAGCAGTCCCGACACAGATACGCAGTATTTT.

This chain links TRBV18 with TRBJ1-5; D is possibly TRBD1 (6 bases). The germline V gene has CDR1 KGHSH and CDR2 LQKENI. This CDR3 has 14 residues. V lost 0 bases and J lost 4, with 7 bases in between. CDR3 bases: TGTGCCAGCTCACCACCGGGGGCTAATCAGCCCCAGCATTTT. Translating it yields CASSPPGANQPQHF. The full variable domain, with the rest looked up from reference TRBV18 and TRBJ1-5, is NAGVMQNPRHLVRRRGQEARLRCSPMKGHSHVYWYRQLPEEGLKFMVYLQKENIIDESGMPKERFSAEFPKEGPSILRIQQVVRGDSAAYFCASSPPGANQPQHFGDGTRLSIL.

This chain links TRBV6-6 with TRBJ1-1; D perhaps matches TRBD1 (5 bases). From germline, CDR1 is MNHNY and CDR2 SVGAGI (reference sequence). This CDR3 region has 13 residues. V was shortened by 4 bases and J by 1 base, with 7 bases between the two germline ends. CDR3 nucleotides: TGTGCCAGCAGTTTTACAGGGAACACTGAAGCTTTCTTT. It is translated as CASSFTGNTEAFF.

This clone has more than one count but fewer than ten. This chain connects TRBV29-1 to TRBJ1-5; maybe TRBD1 (5 bases). The V end was cut by 5 bases, the J end by 3 bases, with 11 bases between. From germline, CDR1 is SQVTM and CDR2 ANQGSEA. This CDR3 spans 13 amino acids. This CDR3 is CSVQPGSNQPQHF. CDR3 coding DNA: TGCAGCGTTCAGCCAGGGTCCAATCAGCCCCAGCATTTT.

The sample holds one count of this clone. The chain joins TRBV9 to TRBJ1-1, with TRBD1 matching over 8 bases. J was trimmed by 0 bases and V by 4 bases; bases with no gene match: 5. The germline V gene encodes CDR1 SGDLS and CDR2 YYNGEE. This CDR3 is built from 15 residues. DNA of the CDR3: TGTGCCAGCAGCTCGCGACAGGGGATGAACACTGAAGCTTTCTTT. Translating gives CASSSRQGMNTEAFF.

In DNA, the CDR3 is TGTGCCAGCAGAGATTCTCTCAACACTGAAGCTTTCTTT. This encodes CASRDSLNTEAFF. V is TRBV28 and J is TRBJ1-1; D remains unclear. This CDR3 has 13 residues. Between the trimmed V and J ends, which lost 6 bases and 2 bases, there was a span of 10 bases. Germline CDR1 is MDHEN and CDR2 is SYDVKM.

The CDR3: CASSPQGIGTEAFF. In nucleotides, the CDR3 is TGTGCCAGCTCACCACAGGGTATCGGCACTGAAGCTTTCTTT. The chain combines TRBV18 with TRBJ1-1; D unclear. The CDR3 is 14 residues long. Germline CDR1 and CDR2: KGHSH and LQKENI. V was trimmed by 1 base and J by 4 bases, leaving 10 bases between them.

The chain employs TRBV7-2 and TRBJ1-2; possibly TRBD1 for D (5 bases). The CDR3 covers 15 residues. Trimming removed 3 bases at V and 0 bases at J, with 11 bases between. Per germline, CDR1 SGHTA and CDR2 FQGNSA. CDR3 sequence: CASSFGAGANYGYTF. For the CDR3, the DNA is TGTGCCAGCAGCTTCGGGGCGGGAGCTAACTATGGCTACACCTTC.

The V and J genes are TRBV30 and TRBJ2-3; D unclear. V was shortened by 0 bases and J by 2 bases, with 6 bases between the two germline ends. The germline gives CDR1 GTSNPN, CDR2 SVGIG (reference sequence). The CDR3 runs to 13 residues. The CDR3 here is CAWSVDHTDTQYF. DNA of the CDR3: TGTGCCTGGAGTGTCGACCACACAGATACGCAGTATTTT.

This sequence joins TRBV5-1 and TRBJ2-1; 11 bases agree with TRBD1. V shed 2 bases, J shed 7 bases, and the junction held 11 bases outside the gene matches. Germline V gene sequence: CDR1 SGHRS, CDR2 YFSETQ. CDR3 size: 17 residues. The CDR3 sequence is CASSFTRTGGGKNEQFF. CDR3 DNA sequence: TGCGCCAGCAGCTTTACGAGGACAGGGGGCGGTAAAAATGAGCAGTTCTTC. The full variable domain, rest sourced from reference TRBV5-1 and TRBJ2-1, is KAGVTQTPRYLIKTRGQQVTLSCSPISGHRSVSWYQQTPGQGLQFLFEYFSETQRNKGNFPGRFSGRQFSNSRSEMNVSTLELGDSALYLCASSFTRTGGGKNEQFFGPGTRLTVL.

The chain carries TRBV7-2 and TRBJ2-1; maybe TRBD2 (5 bases). Germline V lookup: CDR1 SGHTA, CDR2 FQGNSA. V was shortened by 1 base and J by 0 bases, with 10 bases between the two germline ends. The CDR3 is 16 residues long. CDR3 sequence: CASSLGFGGSYNEQFF. Written as DNA, the CDR3 is TGTGCCAGCAGCTTAGGCTTCGGAGGCTCCTACAATGAGCAGTTCTTC.

The rearrangement uses TRBV9 and TRBJ2-3, with D perhaps matching TRBD2 (6 bases). Germline lookup yields CDR1 SGDLS and CDR2 YYNGEE. This CDR3 has 15 residues. V dropped 0 bases and J dropped 4 bases, with 12 bases sitting between them. The CDR3 here is CASSVGGSGPDTQYF. The CDR3 bases are TGTGCCAGCAGCGTAGGAGGGAGCGGGCCAGATACGCAGTATTTT.

This chain links TRBV29-1 with TRBJ2-2, with 8 bases matching TRBD2. V lost 4 bases and J lost 6; bases outside the gene matches: 4. This CDR3 comprises 13 residues. Germline V lookup: CDR1 SQVTM, CDR2 ANQGSEA. This chain's CDR3 is CSVGTSLPGELFF. CDR3 in DNA: TGCAGCGTTGGGACTAGCCTGCCCGGGGAGCTGTTTTTT.

J is TRBJ2-1 and V is TRBV5-6, with 8 bases fitting TRBD1. Germline loops: CDR1 SGHDT, CDR2 YYEEEE. V shed 3 bases and J 4 bases; nucleotides not matched to a gene: 12. The CDR3 has 17 amino acids. Here the CDR3 DNA reads TGTGCCAGCAGCTCAGAAGCAGGGGGCGCGGAATACAATGAGCAGTTCTTC. This sequence encodes CASSSEAGGAEYNEQFF. Drawing the rest from reference TRBV5-6 and TRBJ2-1, the complete variable domain is DAGVTQSPTHLIKTRGQQVTLRCSPKSGHDTVSWYQQALGQGPQFIFQYYEEEERQRGNFPDRFSGHQFPNYSSELNVNALLLGDSALYLCASSSEAGGAEYNEQFFGPGTRLTVL.

This chain links TRBV5-4 with TRBJ2-7; D may match TRBD1 or TRBD2 (6 bases each). In germline, CDR1 is SGHNT, CDR2 YYREEE (reference sequence). The V end lost 0 bases, the J end lost 1 base, and 11 bases lay between the germline ends. The CDR3 runs 15 residues. The CDR3 spells CASSLVGGSSYEQYF. CDR3 sequence (DNA): TGTGCCAGCAGCTTGGTGGGGGGCTCGTCCTACGAGCAGTACTTC.

This clone was seen more than once but under ten times. The rearrangement links TRBV7-9 to TRBJ2-5; 8 bases map to TRBD1. CDR1 and CDR2 (germline): SEHNR, FQNEAQ (reference sequence). Trimming removed 6 bases from V and 3 bases from J; junction bases left unmatched: 0. The CDR3 consists of 12 residues. The CDR3 is CASRQGEETQYF. For the CDR3, the DNA is TGTGCCAGCAGACAGGGGGAAGAGACCCAGTACTTC.

This clone has more than one count but fewer than ten. The chain recombines TRBV6-6 with TRBJ1-3, with a tentative D call TRBD1 (5 bases). Between the trimmed V and J ends, which lost 2 bases and 0 bases, there was a span of 8 bases. Per germline, CDR1 MNHNY and CDR2 SVGAGI (reference sequence). The CDR3 length is 15 residues. CDR3 coding DNA: TGTGCCAGCAGTTACAACGGGGGCTCTGGAAACACCATATATTTT. Encoded protein: CASSYNGGSGNTIYF.

This clone was counted a few times. The J gene is TRBJ1-3, the V gene TRBV7-2; D gene ambiguous. Trimming removed 3 bases from V and 0 bases from J, with 18 bases in between. The CDR3 is made up of 18 amino acids. Germline-derived CDR1 and CDR2 are SGHTA and FQGNSA. CDR3 DNA: TGTGCCAGCAGCTTCGTGGGTGTAGGTATCGGCTCTGGAAACACCATATATTTT. It yields the protein CASSFVGVGIGSGNTIYF.

The chain carries TRBV4-1 and TRBJ1-6, with no clear D. V was pared by 0 bases and J by 2 bases, with 14 bases between. The length of the CDR3 is 18 residues. Germline CDR1 is MGHRA and CDR2 is YSYEKL. The CDR3 bases are TGCGCCAGCAGCCAAGATACGGCGGAGGAAACCTATAATTCACCCCTCCACTTT. Encoded protein: CASSQDTAEETYNSPLHF.

V and J are TRBV30 and TRBJ1-6, with 11 nucleotides matching TRBD1. V lost 3 bases, J lost 9 bases, and 4 bases stayed unmatched. The CDR3 loop spans 14 amino acids. Looked up from germline, CDR1 is GTSNPN and CDR2 is SVGIG (reference sequence). The CDR3 DNA sequence: TGTGCCTGGAGAGGGACAGGGGGGGGTTCACCCCTCCACTTT. Translated: CAWRGTGGGSPLHF.

The genes are TRBV19 and TRBJ2-5, with D perhaps TRBD1 (5 bases). The CDR3 consists of 13 residues. Trimming stripped 4 bases from V and 5 bases from J, with 11 bases between. In germline, CDR1 is LNHDA, CDR2 SQIVND (reference sequence). CDR3 DNA: TGTGCCAGTAGTACAGGGCTAGGGGAGACCCAGTACTTC. This sequence encodes CASSTGLGETQYF.

This clone was seen only once. The chain has TRBV19 and TRBJ2-7; TRBD1 agrees at 8 bases. CDR1 and CDR2 from the germline V gene are LNHDA and SQIVND (reference sequence). The CDR3 spans 13 residues. Germline trimming cut 4 bases from V and 4 bases from J; bases unmatched to any gene: 3. CDR3 nucleotide sequence: TGTGCCAGTAGTAGGACAGGGATTTACGAGCAGTACTTC. This encodes CASSRTGIYEQYF.

J is TRBJ1-3 and V is TRBV28; D gene unclear. Trimming took off 3 bases at V and 3 bases at J, with 12 bases between the two ends. Germline V lookup: CDR1 MDHEN, CDR2 SYDVKM. The CDR3 runs to 15 residues. The CDR3 DNA sequence: TGTGCCAGCAGTTTTTCCCGGACGGGTGGAAACACCATATATTTT. Amino acids: CASSFSRTGGNTIYF.

This clone was seen a single time. The chain uses TRBV29-1 and TRBJ2-1; 8 bases align to TRBD2. The CDR3 spans 15 residues. Per the germline V gene, CDR1 is SQVTM and CDR2 is ANQGSEA. V dropped 3 bases and J dropped 5; count of bases not matched to a gene: 9. For the CDR3, the DNA is TGCAGCGTTGACTGGCGGCTAGCGGGTCACAATGAGCAGTTCTTC. It codes for CSVDWRLAGHNEQFF.